Each of the 27 T cell receptor beta chains below was sequenced from the same sample in a study of control samples from healthy donors and cancer patients. The data were produced by immunoSEQ multiplex PCR, yet TCRdb's version contains in-frame clones alone and is incomplete. Of approximately 150,000 clones in the sample, over 95% were seen once. Sequenced input: blood. These receptors originate from a woman aged 25 to 39 in good health.

The chain joins TRBV5-1 to TRBJ1-1; the match to TRBD1 covers 7 bases. The CDR3 contains 16 residues. The germline CDR1 and CDR2 sequences are SGHRS and YFSETQ. J lost 1 base, V lost 5 bases, and 11 bases had no gene match. The CDR3 loop is CASSFRGAPENTEAFF. CDR3 in DNA: TGCGCCAGCAGTTTCAGGGGGGCCCCCGAGAACACTGAAGCTTTCTTT.

The chain has TRBV23-1 and TRBJ2-7; 8 bases fit TRBD1. TRBV23-1 falls under the ORF class, with uncertain function. The CDR3 covers 15 residues. J lost 4 bases, V lost 6 bases, and 11 bases had no gene match. The chain's CDR3 is CASRAGTGSEYEQYF. The CDR3 nucleotides read TGCGCCAGCAGAGCCGGGACAGGATCGGAATACGAGCAGTACTTC.

This clone showed up just once. J is TRBJ2-2 and V is TRBV28; 8 bases map to TRBD1. The CDR3 spans 15 residues. Germline trimming cut 6 bases from V and 6 bases from J; bases unmatched to any gene: 9. The V gene's germline CDR1 is MDHEN and CDR2 SYDVKM. CDR3 bases: TGTGCCAGCAGCTCCCAGGACAGGGTGGCCGGGGAGCTGTTTTTT. Its protein product is CASSSQDRVAGELFF.

The chain joins TRBV2 to TRBJ1-5; D gene ambiguous. The length of the CDR3 is 13 residues. Looked up from germline, CDR1 is SNHLY and CDR2 is FYNNEI. Between the trimmed V and J ends, which lost 7 bases and 4 bases, there was a span of 11 bases. The CDR3 sequence is CASTWQLNQPQHF. The CDR3 DNA sequence: TGTGCCAGCACCTGGCAGCTTAATCAGCCCCAGCATTTT.

The CDR3 DNA sequence: TGTGCCAGTAAGAACGGGAGGGCCTACAATGAGCAGTTCTTC. It specifies CASKNGRAYNEQFF. The chain employs TRBV19 and TRBJ2-1; TRBD2 agrees at 8 bases. The germline CDR1 and CDR2 sequences are LNHDA and SQIVND (reference sequence). This CDR3 has 14 amino acids. Trimming removed 7 bases from V and 2 bases from J; junction bases left unmatched: 4. Together with reference TRBV19 and TRBJ2-1, the CDR3 gives the full variable domain: DGGITQSPKYLFRKEGQNVTLSCEQNLNHDAMYWYRQDPGQGLRLIYYSQIVNDFQKGDIAEGYSVSREKKESFPLTVTSAQKNPTAFYLCASKNGRAYNEQFFGPGTRLTVL.

This clone was counted a single time. This chain joins TRBV19 and TRBJ1-1; 10 bases fit TRBD1. This CDR3 is built from 15 residues. Germline V lookup: CDR1 LNHDA, CDR2 SQIVND (reference sequence). The V gene end was trimmed by 3 bases and the J gene end by 2 bases; junction bases not matched to a gene: 3. The CDR3, as DNA: TGTGCCAGTAGTATGGGACAGGGGCTAAACACTGAAGCTTTCTTT. The encoded protein is CASSMGQGLNTEAFF.

The rearrangement uses TRBV24-1 and TRBJ2-3, with D perhaps given as TRBD1 or TRBD2 (5 bases each). Germline CDR1 and CDR2: KGHDR and SFDVKD. The CDR3 loop spans 18 amino acids. The V and J ends lost 0 bases and 2 bases respectively, with 17 bases between them. The CDR3 reads CATSDLRTGPNPTDTQYF. The CDR3 DNA reads TGTGCCACCAGTGATTTGCGGACGGGACCGAATCCCACAGATACGCAGTATTTT.

The chain links TRBV7-9 to TRBJ2-4, with a tentative D call TRBD2 (6 bases). V was pared by 0 bases and J by 0 bases, with 9 bases between. The CDR3 spans 16 residues. Germline CDR1 and CDR2: SEHNR and FQNEAQ (reference sequence). The CDR3 loop reads CASSLAEGLAKNIQYF. The CDR3, as DNA: TGTGCCAGCAGCTTAGCGGAGGGGCTAGCCAAAAACATTCAGTACTTC.

This clone was observed once. The genes are TRBV19 and TRBJ2-7; D is uncertain. Trimming removed 3 bases from V and 0 bases from J, with 9 bases in between. Germline-derived CDR1 and CDR2 are LNHDA and SQIVND (reference sequence). This CDR3 has 14 amino acids. DNA for the CDR3: TGTGCCAGTAGTATGTCTGGACGCTCCTACGAGCAGTACTTC. It translates to CASSMSGRSYEQYF.

CDR3 in DNA: TGCAGCGTTGAAGATTTCGCGGGAGGCCAGAGGGGTACCGGGGAGCTGTTTTTT. Translated, it gives CSVEDFAGGQRGTGELFF. The gene calls are TRBV29-1 and TRBJ2-2, with TRBD2 matching 8 bases. CDR3 length: 18 residues. J gave up 5 bases and V 0 bases, and 14 bases lay outside the gene matches. CDR1 and CDR2 (germline): SQVTM, ANQGSEA.

The rearrangement links TRBV9 to TRBJ2-2, with TRBD1 matching over 9 bases. V gave up 3 bases and J gave up 5 bases; unmatched junction bases: 8. Germline CDR1 and CDR2: SGDLS and YYNGEE. The CDR3 consists of 16 residues. The DNA for the CDR3 is TGTGCCAGCAGCGGGTCACAGGGGGCATGGACCGGGGAGCTGTTTTTT. Protein sequence: CASSGSQGAWTGELFF.

This chain links TRBV19 with TRBJ2-7; 8 nucleotides match TRBD1. The junction had 12 bases not matched to a gene; V was cut back by 6 bases and J by 5 bases. Germline CDR1 is LNHDA and CDR2 is SQIVND (reference sequence). The CDR3 has 15 residues. The CDR3 is CASSKKRDRGHEQYF. The DNA of the CDR3 is TGTGCCAGTAGCAAAAAACGAGACAGGGGCCACGAGCAGTACTTC. The full variable domain, with the rest looked up from reference TRBV19 and TRBJ2-7, is DGGITQSPKYLFRKEGQNVTLSCEQNLNHDAMYWYRQDPGQGLRLIYYSQIVNDFQKGDIAEGYSVSREKKESFPLTVTSAQKNPTAFYLCASSKKRDRGHEQYFGPGTRLTVT.

The genes are TRBV4-1 and TRBJ2-6, with D maybe TRBD2 (5 bases). The CDR3 covers 16 residues. The V end was cut by 5 bases, the J end by 3 bases, with 14 bases between. Germline V gives CDR1 MGHRA, CDR2 YSYEKL. The CDR3 bases are TGCGCCAGCAGCTTCAACCCGAGCGGTGGGGCCAACGTCCTGACTTTC. Translated, it gives CASSFNPSGGANVLTF.

The CDR3 sequence: CASSLWTSNEQFF. CDR3 in DNA: TGTGCCAGCAGTTTGTGGACCAGCAATGAGCAGTTCTTC. The genes are TRBV12-3 or TRBV12-4 and TRBJ2-1; no firm D call. Trimming took off 3 bases at V and 6 bases at J, with 9 bases between the two ends. This CDR3 has 13 amino acids.

This chain uses TRBV5-1 with TRBJ1-1, with TRBD1 identical over 9 bases. Germline lookup yields CDR1 SGHRS and CDR2 YFSETQ. The CDR3 is 15 amino acids. Losses at the gene ends were 0 bases for V and 12 bases for J; bases not matched to a gene: 12. CDR3 coding DNA: TGCGCCAGCAGCTTGGGAACAGGGGGCCTTGGGATAACTTTCTTT. It yields the protein CASSLGTGGLGITFF.

The CDR3 spells CASSPIQGGNTEAFF. Here the CDR3 DNA reads TGTGCCAGCAGCCCTATTCAGGGCGGTAACACTGAAGCTTTCTTT. V usage is TRBV14 and J usage is TRBJ1-1, with D maybe TRBD1 (5 bases). The CDR3 contains 15 residues. V lost 4 bases, J lost 2 bases, and 14 bases lay in between. Per germline, CDR1 SGHDN and CDR2 FVKESK.

V and J are TRBV14 and TRBJ2-7, with a tentative D call TRBD1 (6 bases). V was trimmed by 4 bases and J by 0 bases, leaving 13 bases between them. There are 15 residues in the CDR3. Per germline, CDR1 SGHDN and CDR2 FVKESK. CDR3 in amino acids: CASSRGQTSSYEQYF. The DNA for the CDR3 is TGTGCCAGCAGCCGTGGACAGACGAGCTCCTACGAGCAGTACTTC.

The CDR3 nucleotides are TGTGCCAGCAGTTACGGACTAGCGGGATCCAGTGAGCAGTTCTTC. Protein product: CASSYGLAGSSEQFF. The rearrangement uses TRBV6-6 and TRBJ2-1; 12 positions match TRBD2. This CDR3 spans 15 amino acids. CDR1 MNHNY and CDR2 SVGAGI come from the germline V gene (reference sequence). V lost 2 bases to trimming and J lost 9 bases; unmatched junction nucleotides: 5.

The V and J genes are TRBV9 and TRBJ2-7, with 14 positions matching TRBD2. Germline assignment: CDR1 SGDLS and CDR2 YYNGEE. The CDR3 has 17 amino acids. V was pared by 3 bases and J by 6 bases, with 11 bases of the junction left unmatched. The CDR3 DNA sequence: TGTGCCAGCAGCGCCTCCGGGACTAGCGGGAGTGGCTCCGAGCAGTACTTC. Its translation: CASSASGTSGSGSEQYF.

The chain uses TRBV9 and TRBJ2-3; D possibly uses TRBD1 or TRBD2 (7 bases each). CDR1 is SGDLS and CDR2 is YYNGEE in the germline V gene. The V gene lost 4 bases and the J gene lost 2 bases, with 14 bases spanning the gap. The CDR3 covers 15 residues. Here the CDR3 reads CASSYPGGDTDTQYF. Written as DNA, the CDR3 is TGTGCCAGCAGCTACCCAGGGGGGGACACAGATACGCAGTATTTT.

This chain uses TRBV6-5 with TRBJ1-1; D gene ambiguous. The V end lost 6 bases, the J end lost 2 bases, and 13 bases lay between the germline ends. The CDR3 has 14 residues. The germline V gene encodes CDR1 MNHEY and CDR2 SVGAGI. CDR3 region: CASRTRRENTEAFF. Here the CDR3 DNA reads TGTGCCAGCAGGACCAGAAGGGAAAACACTGAAGCTTTCTTT.

V usage is TRBV7-2 and J usage is TRBJ1-5; the match to TRBD1 covers 8 bases. Germline loops: CDR1 SGHTA, CDR2 FQGNSA. The CDR3 has 15 residues. The junction had 6 bases not matched to a gene; V was cut back by 2 bases and J by 6 bases. In DNA form, the CDR3 reads TGTGCCAGCAGCTTATACGGACAGGGTCTTCAGCCCCAGCATTTT. Translation: CASSLYGQGLQPQHF.

The V call is TRBV2, the J call TRBJ2-1; D possibly corresponds to TRBD2 (5 bases). This CDR3 contains 15 residues. Trimming took 5 bases from V and 7 from J, leaving 18 bases between them. CDR1 is SNHLY and CDR2 is FYNNEI in the germline V gene. The CDR3 nucleotides are TGTGCCAGCAGTAGAGCGGAGACCAGCTCTAATGAGCAGTTCTTC. Protein: CASSRAETSSNEQFF.

The chain joins TRBV5-1 to TRBJ1-6; D gene uncertain. Germline V gene data show CDR1 as SGHRS and CDR2 as YFSETQ. The V gene lost 5 bases and the J gene lost 0 bases, with 12 bases spanning the gap. The CDR3 covers 16 residues. The CDR3 sequence is CASSSAGSSYNSPLHF. CDR3 bases: TGCGCCAGCAGTTCCGCGGGGAGCTCCTATAATTCACCCCTCCACTTT.

The rearrangement uses TRBV6-5 and TRBJ1-5; D is uncertain. CDR1 and CDR2 (germline): MNHEY, SVGAGI. The CDR3 is 13 amino acids. The ends were cut back, 2 bases at V and 1 base at J, with 3 bases in the middle. The CDR3 DNA reads TGTGCCAGCAGTTACGGGAGCAATCAGCCCCAGCATTTT. This sequence encodes CASSYGSNQPQHF.

The rearrangement uses TRBV7-9 and TRBJ1-2; D remains unclear. With 1 base removed from V and 4 bases from J, the gap between germline ends came to 10 bases. CDR1 and CDR2 from the germline V gene are SEHNR and FQNEAQ (reference sequence). The CDR3 spans 14 residues. CDR3 in DNA: TGTGCCAGCAGCTTAGGGCGGACGGTCTATGGCTACACCTTC. The encoded protein is CASSLGRTVYGYTF.

The rearrangement joins TRBV2 to TRBJ2-5, with D tentatively TRBD1 (5 bases). The CDR3 spans 15 residues. Germline V gene data show CDR1 as SNHLY and CDR2 as FYNNEI. V was pared by 7 bases and J by 2 bases, with 17 bases between. CDR3 in amino acids: CASTQGAGTQETQYF. DNA for the CDR3: TGTGCCAGCACCCAAGGGGCCGGAACACAAGAGACCCAGTACTTC.